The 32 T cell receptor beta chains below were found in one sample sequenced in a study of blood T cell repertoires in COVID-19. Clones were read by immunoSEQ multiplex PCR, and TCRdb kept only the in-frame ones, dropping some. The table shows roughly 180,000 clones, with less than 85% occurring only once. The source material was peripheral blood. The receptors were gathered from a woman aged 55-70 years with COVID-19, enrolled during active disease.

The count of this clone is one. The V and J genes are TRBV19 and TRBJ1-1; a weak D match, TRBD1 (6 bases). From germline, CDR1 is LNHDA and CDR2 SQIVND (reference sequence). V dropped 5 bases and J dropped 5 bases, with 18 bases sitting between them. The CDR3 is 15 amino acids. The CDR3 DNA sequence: TGTGCCAGTAGTCAGCGACAGGCTACGGGGACTGAAGCTTTCTTT. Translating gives CASSQRQATGTEAFF.

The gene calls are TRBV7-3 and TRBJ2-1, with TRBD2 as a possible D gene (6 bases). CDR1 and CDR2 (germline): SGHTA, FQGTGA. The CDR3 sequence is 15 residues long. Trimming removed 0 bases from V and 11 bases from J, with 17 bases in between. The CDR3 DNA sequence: TGTGCCAGCAGCTTAACGGGTCAGGGCGGGGACCAGCAGTTCTTC. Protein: CASSLTGQGGDQQFF.

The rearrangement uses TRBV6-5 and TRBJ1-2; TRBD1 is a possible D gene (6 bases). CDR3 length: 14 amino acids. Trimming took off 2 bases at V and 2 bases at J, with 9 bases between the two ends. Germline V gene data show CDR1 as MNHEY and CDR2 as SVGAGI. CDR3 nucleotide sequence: TGTGCCAGCAGTTACAGGACAGAAAACTATGGCTACACCTTC. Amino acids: CASSYRTENYGYTF.

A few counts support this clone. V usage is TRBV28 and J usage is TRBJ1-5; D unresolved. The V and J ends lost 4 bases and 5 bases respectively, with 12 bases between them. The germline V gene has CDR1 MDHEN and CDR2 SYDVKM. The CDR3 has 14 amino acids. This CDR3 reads CASSYHREDQPQHF. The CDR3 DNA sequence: TGTGCCAGCAGTTATCATCGGGAGGATCAGCCCCAGCATTTT.

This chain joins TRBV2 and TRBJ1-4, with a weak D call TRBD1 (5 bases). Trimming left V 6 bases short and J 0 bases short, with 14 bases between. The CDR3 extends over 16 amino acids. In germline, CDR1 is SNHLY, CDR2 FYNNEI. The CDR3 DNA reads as TGTGCCAGCAGGCCCCCCAGGGCAGCAACTAATGAAAAACTGTTTTTT. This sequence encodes CASRPPRAATNEKLFF.

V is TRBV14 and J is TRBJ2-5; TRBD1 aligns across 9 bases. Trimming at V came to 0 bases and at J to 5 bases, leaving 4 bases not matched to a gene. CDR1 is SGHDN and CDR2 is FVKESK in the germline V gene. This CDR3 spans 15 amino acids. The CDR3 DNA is TGTGCCAGCAGCCAAGAAACAGGGGGCTGGGAGACCCAGTACTTC. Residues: CASSQETGGWETQYF.

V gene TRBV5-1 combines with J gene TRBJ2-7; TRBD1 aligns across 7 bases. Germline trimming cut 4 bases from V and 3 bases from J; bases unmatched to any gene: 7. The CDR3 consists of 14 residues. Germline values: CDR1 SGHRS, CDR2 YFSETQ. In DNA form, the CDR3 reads TGCGCCAGCAGCCCGGGACAGACAGTCTACGAGCAGTACTTC. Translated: CASSPGQTVYEQYF.

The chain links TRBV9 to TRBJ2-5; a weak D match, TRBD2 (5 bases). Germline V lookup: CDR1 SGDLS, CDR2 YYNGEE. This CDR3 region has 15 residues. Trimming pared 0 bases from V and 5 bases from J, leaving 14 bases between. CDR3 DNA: TGTGCCAGCAGCGTAGCAGTAGTCGCGGGTGAGACCCAGTACTTC. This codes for CASSVAVVAGETQYF.

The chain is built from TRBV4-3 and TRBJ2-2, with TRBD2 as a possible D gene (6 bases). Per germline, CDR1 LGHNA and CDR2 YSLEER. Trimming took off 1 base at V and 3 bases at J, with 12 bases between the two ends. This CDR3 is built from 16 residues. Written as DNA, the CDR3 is TGCGCCAGCAGCCAAGGCTTCGGGAGATACACCGGGGAGCTGTTTTTT. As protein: CASSQGFGRYTGELFF.

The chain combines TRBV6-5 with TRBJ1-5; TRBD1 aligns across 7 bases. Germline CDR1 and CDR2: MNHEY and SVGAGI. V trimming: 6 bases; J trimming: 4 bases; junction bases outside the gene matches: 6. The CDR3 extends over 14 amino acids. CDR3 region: CASRRQGRNQPQHF. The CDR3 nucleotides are TGTGCCAGCAGGAGACAGGGTAGGAATCAGCCCCAGCATTTT.

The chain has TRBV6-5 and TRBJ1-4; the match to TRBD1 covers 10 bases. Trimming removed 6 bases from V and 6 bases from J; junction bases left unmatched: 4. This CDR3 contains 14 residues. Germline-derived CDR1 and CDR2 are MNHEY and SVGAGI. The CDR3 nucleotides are TGTGCCAGCAGCAGACAGGGGGCGTATGAAAAACTGTTTTTT. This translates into CASSRQGAYEKLFF.

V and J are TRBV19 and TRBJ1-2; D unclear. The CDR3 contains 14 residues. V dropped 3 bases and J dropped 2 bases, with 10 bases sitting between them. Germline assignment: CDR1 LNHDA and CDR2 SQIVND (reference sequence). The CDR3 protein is CASSIPGGNYGYTF. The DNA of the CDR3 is TGTGCCAGTAGTATTCCCGGCGGGAACTATGGCTACACCTTC.

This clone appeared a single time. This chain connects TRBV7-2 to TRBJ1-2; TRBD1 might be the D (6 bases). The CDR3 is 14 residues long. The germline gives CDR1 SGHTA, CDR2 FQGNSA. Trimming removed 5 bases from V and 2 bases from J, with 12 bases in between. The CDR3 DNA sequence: TGTGCCAGCAGCCCCTTGGACAGCAACTATGGCTACACCTTC. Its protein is CASSPLDSNYGYTF.

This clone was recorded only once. CDR3 bases: TGCGCCAGCAGCTCGGACATCGGCACTGAAGCTTTCTTT. Amino acids: CASSSDIGTEAFF. The chain carries TRBV5-1 and TRBJ1-1, with D maybe TRBD1 (5 bases). Germline loops: CDR1 SGHRS, CDR2 YFSETQ. With 3 bases removed from V and 4 bases from J, the gap between germline ends came to 10 bases. This CDR3 is 13 amino acids long.

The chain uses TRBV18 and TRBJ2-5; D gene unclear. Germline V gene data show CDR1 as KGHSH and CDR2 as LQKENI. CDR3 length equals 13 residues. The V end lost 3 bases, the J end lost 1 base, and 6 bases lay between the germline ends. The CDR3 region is CASSPPVQETQYF. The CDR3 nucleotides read TGTGCCAGCTCACCTCCTGTCCAAGAGACCCAGTACTTC.

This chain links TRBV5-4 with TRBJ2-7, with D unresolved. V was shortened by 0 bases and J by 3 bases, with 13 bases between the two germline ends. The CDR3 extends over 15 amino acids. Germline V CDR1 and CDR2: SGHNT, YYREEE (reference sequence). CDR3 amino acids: CASSLDGGLGYEQYF. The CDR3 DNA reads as TGTGCCAGCAGCTTGGATGGTGGTCTCGGCTACGAGCAGTACTTC.

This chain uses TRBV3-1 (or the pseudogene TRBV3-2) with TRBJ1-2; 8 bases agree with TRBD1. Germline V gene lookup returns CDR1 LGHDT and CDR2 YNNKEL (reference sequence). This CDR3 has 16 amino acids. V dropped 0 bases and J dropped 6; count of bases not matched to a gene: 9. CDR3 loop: CASSQDSVTGDHGYTF. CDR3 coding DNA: TGTGCCAGCAGCCAAGACTCGGTGACAGGGGACCATGGCTACACCTTC.

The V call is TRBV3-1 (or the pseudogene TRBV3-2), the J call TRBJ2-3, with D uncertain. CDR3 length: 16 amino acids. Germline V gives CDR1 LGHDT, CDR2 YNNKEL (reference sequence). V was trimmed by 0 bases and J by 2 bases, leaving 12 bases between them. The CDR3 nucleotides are TGTGCCAGCAGCCAAGATCGAATACTCAACACAGATACGCAGTATTTT. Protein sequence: CASSQDRILNTDTQYF.

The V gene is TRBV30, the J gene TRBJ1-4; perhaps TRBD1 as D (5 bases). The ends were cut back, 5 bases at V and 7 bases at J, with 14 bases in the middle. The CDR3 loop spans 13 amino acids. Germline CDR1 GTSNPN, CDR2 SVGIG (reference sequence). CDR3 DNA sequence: TGTGCCTGGGCCTCCAGGGAATCTGAAAAACTGTTTTTT. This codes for CAWASRESEKLFF.

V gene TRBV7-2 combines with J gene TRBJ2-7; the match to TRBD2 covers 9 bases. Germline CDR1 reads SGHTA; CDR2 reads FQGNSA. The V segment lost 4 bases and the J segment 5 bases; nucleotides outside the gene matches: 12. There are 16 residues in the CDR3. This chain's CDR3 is CASSSRFSGSIHEQYF. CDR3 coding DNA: TGTGCCAGCAGCTCCCGGTTTAGCGGGAGCATCCACGAGCAGTACTTC.

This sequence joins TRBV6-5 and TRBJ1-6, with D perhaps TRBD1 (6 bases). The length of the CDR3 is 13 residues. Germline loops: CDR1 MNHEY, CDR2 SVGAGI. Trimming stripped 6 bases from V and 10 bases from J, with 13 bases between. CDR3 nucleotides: TGTGCCAGCAGCCAACAGGGAAGCTCACCCCTCCACTTT. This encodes CASSQQGSSPLHF.

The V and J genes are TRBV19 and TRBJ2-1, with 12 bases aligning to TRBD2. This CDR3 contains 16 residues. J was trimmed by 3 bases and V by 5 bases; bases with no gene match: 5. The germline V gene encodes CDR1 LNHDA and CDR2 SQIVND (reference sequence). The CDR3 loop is CASSQLAGGFYNEQFF. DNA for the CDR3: TGTGCCAGTAGTCAGCTAGCGGGGGGGTTCTACAATGAGCAGTTCTTC.

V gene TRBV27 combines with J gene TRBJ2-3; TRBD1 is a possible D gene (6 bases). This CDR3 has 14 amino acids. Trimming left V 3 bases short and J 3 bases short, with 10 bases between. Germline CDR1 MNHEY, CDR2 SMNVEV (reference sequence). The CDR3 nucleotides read TGTGCCAGCAGTTTGCCGGGACAAACAGATACGCAGTATTTT. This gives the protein CASSLPGQTDTQYF.

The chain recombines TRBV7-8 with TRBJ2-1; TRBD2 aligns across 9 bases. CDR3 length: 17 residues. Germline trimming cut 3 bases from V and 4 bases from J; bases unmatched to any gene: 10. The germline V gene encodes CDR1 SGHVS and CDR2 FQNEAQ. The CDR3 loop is CASSLTDRAGGYNEQFF. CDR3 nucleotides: TGTGCCAGCAGCTTGACAGATAGGGCGGGGGGGTACAATGAGCAGTTCTTC.

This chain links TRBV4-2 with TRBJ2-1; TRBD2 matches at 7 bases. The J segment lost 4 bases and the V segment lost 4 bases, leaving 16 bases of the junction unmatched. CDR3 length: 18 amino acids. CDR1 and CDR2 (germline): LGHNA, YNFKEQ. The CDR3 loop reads CASSPLGPSGRAYNEQFF. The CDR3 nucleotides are TGTGCCAGCAGCCCACTGGGGCCCAGTGGGAGGGCTTACAATGAGCAGTTCTTC.

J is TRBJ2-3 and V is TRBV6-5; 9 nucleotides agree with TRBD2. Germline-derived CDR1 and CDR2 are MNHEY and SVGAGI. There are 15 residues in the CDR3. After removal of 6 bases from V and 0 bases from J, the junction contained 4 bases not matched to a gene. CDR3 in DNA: TGTGCCAGCAGGGATAGCGGGAGCAGCACAGATACGCAGTATTTT. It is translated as CASRDSGSSTDTQYF.

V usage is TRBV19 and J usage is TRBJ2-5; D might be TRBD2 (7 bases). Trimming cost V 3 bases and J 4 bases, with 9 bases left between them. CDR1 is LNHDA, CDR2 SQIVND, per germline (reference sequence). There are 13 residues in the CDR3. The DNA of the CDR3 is TGTGCCAGTAGTATCGGGGGGCTAGAGACCCAGTACTTC. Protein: CASSIGGLETQYF.

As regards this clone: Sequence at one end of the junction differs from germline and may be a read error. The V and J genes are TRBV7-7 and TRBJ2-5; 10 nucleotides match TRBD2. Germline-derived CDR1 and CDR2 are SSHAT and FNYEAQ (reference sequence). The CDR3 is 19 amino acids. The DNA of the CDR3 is TGTGCTAGCAGCTTAAAGCCCCAACTAGCGGGGTGGTACCAAGAGACCCAGTACTTC. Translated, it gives CASSLKPQLAGWYQETQYF.

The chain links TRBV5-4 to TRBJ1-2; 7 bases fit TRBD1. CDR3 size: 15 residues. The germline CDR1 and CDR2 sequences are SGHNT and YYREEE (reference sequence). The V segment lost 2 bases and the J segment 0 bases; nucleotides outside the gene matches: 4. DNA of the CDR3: TGTGCCAGCAGCTTCGGGACAGCCTCTAACTATGGCTACACCTTC. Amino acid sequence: CASSFGTASNYGYTF.

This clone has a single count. Written as DNA, the CDR3 is TGCGCCAGCAGCTTGGTGGGTCAGGGGGACACCATATATTTT. Residues: CASSLVGQGDTIYF. The rearrangement uses TRBV5-1 and TRBJ1-3; 7 bases align to TRBD1. Germline loops: CDR1 SGHRS, CDR2 YFSETQ. The CDR3 sequence is 14 residues long. V dropped 0 bases and J dropped 8; count of bases not matched to a gene: 5.

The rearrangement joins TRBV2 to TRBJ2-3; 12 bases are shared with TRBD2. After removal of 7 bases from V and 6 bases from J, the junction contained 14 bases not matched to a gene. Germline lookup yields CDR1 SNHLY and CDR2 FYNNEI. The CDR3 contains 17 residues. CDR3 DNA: TGTGCCAGCACCCCCTTGGTCGGGACTAGCGGGTTCGATACGCAGTATTTT. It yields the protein CASTPLVGTSGFDTQYF.

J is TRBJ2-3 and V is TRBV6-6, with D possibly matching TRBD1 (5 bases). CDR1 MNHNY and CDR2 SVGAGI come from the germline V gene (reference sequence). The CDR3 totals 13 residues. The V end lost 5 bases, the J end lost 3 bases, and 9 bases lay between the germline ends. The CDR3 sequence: CASSPQGTDTQYF. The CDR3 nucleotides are TGTGCCAGCAGTCCCCAGGGTACAGATACGCAGTATTTT.